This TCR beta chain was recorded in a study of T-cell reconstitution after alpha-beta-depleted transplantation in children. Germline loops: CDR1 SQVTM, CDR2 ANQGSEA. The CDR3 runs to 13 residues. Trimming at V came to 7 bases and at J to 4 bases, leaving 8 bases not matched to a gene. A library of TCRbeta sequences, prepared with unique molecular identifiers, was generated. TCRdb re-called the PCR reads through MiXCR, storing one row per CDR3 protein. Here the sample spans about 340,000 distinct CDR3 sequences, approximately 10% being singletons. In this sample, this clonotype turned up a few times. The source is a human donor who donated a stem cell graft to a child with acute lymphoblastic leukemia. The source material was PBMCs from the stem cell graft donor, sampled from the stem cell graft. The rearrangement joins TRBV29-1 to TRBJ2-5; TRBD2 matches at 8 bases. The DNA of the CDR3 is TGCAGCGCGGGGACTAGTATAGGAGAGACCCAGTACTTC. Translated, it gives CSAGTSIGETQYF. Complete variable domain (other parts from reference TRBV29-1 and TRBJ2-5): SAVISQKPSRDICQRGTSLTIQCQVDSQVTMMFWYRQQPGQSLTLIATANQGSEATYESGFVIDKFPISRPNLTFSTLTVSNMSPEDSSIYLCSAGTSIGETQYFGPGTRLLVL.